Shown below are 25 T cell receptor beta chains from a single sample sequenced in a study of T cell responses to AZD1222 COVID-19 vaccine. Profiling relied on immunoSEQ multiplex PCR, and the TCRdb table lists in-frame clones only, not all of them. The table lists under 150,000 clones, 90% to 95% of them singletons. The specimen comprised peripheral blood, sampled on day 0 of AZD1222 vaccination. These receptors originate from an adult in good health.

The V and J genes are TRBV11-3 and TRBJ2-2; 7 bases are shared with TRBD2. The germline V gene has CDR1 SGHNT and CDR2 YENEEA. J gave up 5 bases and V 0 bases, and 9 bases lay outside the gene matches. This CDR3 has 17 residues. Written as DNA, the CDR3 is TGTGCCAGCAGCTTAGAGCGCGGGAGCGTCGGAACCGGGGAGCTGTTTTTT. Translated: CASSLERGSVGTGELFF.

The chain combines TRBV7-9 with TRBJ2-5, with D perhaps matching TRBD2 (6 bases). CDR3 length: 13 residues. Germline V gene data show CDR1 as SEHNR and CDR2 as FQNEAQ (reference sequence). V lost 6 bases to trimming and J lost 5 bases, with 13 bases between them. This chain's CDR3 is CASREGREETQYF. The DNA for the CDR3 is TGTGCCAGCAGGGAGGGCCGTGAGGAGACCCAGTACTTC.

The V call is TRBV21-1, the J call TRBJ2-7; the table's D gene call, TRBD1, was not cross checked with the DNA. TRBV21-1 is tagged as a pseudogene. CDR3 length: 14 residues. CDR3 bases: TGTGCCAGCACTCGACAGGGGCCCCCCTACGAGCAGTACTTC. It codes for CASTRQGPPYEQYF.

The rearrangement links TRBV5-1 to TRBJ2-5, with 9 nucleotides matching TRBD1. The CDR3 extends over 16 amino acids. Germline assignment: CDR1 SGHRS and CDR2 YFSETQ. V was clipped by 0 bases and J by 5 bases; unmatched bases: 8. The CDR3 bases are TGCGCCAGCAGCTTGGCGCCCACAGGGGGCCGGGAGACCCAGTACTTC. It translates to CASSLAPTGGRETQYF.

The CDR3 region is CASSPGGLGVPKNIQYF. The CDR3 bases are TGTGCCAGCTCACCAGGAGGTCTAGGTGTACCCAAAAACATTCAGTACTTC. This chain connects TRBV18 to TRBJ2-4, with D tentatively TRBD2 (5 bases). The V and J ends lost 2 bases and 2 bases respectively, with 16 bases between them. This CDR3 has 17 amino acids. The V gene's germline CDR1 is KGHSH and CDR2 LQKENI.

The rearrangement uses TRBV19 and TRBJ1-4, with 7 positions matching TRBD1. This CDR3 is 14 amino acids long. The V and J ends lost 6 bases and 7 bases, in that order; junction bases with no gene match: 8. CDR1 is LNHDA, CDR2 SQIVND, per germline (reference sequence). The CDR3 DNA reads TGTGCCAGTAGCCCGACAGGGAGGGGTGAAAAACTGTTTTTT. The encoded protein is CASSPTGRGEKLFF.

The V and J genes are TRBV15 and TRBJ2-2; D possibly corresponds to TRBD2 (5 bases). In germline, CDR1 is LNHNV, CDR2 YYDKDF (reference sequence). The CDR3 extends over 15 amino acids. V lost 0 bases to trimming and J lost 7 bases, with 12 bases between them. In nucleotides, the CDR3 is TGTGCCACCAGCAGAGATATCTTGGGGAGCGGGGAGCTGTTTTTT. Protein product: CATSRDILGSGELFF. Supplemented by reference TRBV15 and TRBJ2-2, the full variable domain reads DAMVIQNPRYQVTQFGKPVTLSCSQTLNHNVMYWYQQKSSQAPKLLFHYYDKDFNNEADTPDNFQSRRPNTSFCFLDIRSPGLGDTAMYLCATSRDILGSGELFFGEGSRLTVL.

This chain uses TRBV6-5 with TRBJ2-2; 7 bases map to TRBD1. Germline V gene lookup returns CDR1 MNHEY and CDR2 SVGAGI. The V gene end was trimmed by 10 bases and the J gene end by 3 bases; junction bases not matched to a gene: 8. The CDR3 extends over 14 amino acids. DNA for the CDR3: TGTGCCACCGACAGGGATGGGGACACCGGGGAGCTGTTTTTT. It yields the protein CATDRDGDTGELFF.

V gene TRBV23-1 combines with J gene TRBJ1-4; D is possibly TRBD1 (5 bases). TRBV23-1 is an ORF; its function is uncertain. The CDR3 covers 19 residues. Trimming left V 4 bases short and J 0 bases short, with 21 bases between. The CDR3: CASSRISRVSLATNEKLFF. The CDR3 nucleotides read TGCGCCAGCAGTCGTATCTCCAGGGTTTCCCTTGCAACTAATGAAAAACTGTTTTTT.

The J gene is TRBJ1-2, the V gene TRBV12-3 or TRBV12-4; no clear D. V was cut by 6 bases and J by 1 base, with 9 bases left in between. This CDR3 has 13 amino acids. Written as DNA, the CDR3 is TGTGCCAGCAGCCCGGACGGTAACTATGGCTACACCTTC. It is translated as CASSPDGNYGYTF.

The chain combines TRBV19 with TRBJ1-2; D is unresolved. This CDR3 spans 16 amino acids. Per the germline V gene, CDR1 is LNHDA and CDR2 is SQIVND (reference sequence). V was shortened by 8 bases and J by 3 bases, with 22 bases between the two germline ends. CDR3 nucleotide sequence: TGTGCCAGTCATAGTAGGCCCCTGCCGCTTTACTATGGCTACACCTTC. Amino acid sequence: CASHSRPLPLYYGYTF.

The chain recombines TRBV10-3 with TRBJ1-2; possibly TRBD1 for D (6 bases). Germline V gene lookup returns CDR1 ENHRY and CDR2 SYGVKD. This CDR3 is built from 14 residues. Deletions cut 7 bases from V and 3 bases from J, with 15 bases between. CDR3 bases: TGTGCCATCACCGATAAGACAGGCGACTATGGCTACACCTTC. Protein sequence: CAITDKTGDYGYTF.

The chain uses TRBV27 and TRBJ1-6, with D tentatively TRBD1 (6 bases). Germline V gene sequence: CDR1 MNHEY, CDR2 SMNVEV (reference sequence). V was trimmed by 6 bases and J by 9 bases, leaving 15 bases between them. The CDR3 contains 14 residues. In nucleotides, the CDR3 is TGTGCCAGCAGAACGGGGGCCTGGGGTTCACCCCTCCACTTT. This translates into CASRTGAWGSPLHF.

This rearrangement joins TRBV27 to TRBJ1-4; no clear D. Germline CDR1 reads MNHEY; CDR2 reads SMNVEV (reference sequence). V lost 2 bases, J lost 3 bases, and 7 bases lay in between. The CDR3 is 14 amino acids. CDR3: CASSLGLSNEKLFF. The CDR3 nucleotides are TGTGCCAGCAGTTTAGGGTTGTCTAATGAAAAACTGTTTTTT. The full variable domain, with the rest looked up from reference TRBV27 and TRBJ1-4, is EAQVTQNPRYLITVTGKKLTVTCSQNMNHEYMSWYRQDPGLGLRQIYYSMNVEVTDKGDVPEGYKVSRKEKRNFPLILESPSPNQTSLYFCASSLGLSNEKLFFGSGTQLSVL.

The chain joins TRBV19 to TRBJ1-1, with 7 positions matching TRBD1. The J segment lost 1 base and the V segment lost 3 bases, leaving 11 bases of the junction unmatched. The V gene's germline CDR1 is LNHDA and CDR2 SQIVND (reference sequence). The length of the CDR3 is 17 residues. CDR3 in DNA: TGTGCCAGTAGTATTACAGGGGTCGGGGCAACGAACACTGAAGCTTTCTTT. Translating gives CASSITGVGATNTEAFF.

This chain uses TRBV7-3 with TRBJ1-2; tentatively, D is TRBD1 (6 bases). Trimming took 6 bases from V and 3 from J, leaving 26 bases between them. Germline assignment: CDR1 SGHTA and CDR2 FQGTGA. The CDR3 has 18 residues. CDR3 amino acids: CASSPTPGRGNEDYGYTF. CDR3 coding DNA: TGTGCCAGCAGTCCAACCCCCGGCAGGGGTAATGAGGACTATGGCTACACCTTC.

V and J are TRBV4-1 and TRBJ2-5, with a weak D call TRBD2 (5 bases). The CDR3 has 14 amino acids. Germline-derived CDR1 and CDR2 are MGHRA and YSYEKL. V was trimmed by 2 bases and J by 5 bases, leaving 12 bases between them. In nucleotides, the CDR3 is TGCGCCAGCAGCCAACCCACCAGGAGGGAGACCCAGTACTTC. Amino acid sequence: CASSQPTRRETQYF.

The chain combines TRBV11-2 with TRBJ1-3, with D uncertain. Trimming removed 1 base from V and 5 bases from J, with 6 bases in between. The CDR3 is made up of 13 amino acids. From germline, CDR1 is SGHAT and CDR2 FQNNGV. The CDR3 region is CASSLVRRNTIYF. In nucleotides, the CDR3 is TGTGCCAGCAGCTTAGTCAGGCGAAACACCATATATTTT.

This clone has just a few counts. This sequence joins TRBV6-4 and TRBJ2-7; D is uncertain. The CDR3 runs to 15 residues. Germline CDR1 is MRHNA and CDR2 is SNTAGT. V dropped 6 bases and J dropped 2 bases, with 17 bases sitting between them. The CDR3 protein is CASSDTPKNAYEQYF. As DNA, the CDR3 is TGTGCCAGCAGCGATACTCCCAAGAACGCCTACGAGCAGTACTTC.

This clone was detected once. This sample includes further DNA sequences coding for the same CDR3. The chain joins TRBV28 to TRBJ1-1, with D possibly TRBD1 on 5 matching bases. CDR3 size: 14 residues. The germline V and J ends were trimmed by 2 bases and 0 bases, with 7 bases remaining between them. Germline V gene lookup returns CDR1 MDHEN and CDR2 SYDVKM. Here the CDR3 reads CASSLRQLNTEAFF. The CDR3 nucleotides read TGTGCCAGCAGTTTAAGACAGCTGAACACTGAAGCTTTCTTT.

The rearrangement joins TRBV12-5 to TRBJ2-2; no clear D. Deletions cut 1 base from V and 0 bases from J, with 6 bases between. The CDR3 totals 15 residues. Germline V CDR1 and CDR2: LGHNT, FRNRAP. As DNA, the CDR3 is TGTGCTAGTGGTTTGGGAATAGCGAACACCGGGGAGCTGTTTTTT. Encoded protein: CASGLGIANTGELFF.

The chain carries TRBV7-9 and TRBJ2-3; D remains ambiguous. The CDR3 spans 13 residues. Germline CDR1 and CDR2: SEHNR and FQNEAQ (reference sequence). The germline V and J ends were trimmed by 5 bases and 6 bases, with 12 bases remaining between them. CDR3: CASSVYDIDTQYF. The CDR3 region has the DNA TGTGCCAGCAGCGTGTACGATATCGATACGCAGTATTTT.

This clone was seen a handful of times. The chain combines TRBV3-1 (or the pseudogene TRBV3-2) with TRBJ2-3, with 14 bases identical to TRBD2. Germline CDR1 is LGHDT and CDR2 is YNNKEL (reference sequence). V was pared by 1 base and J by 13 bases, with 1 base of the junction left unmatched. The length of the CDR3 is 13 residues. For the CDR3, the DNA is TGTGCCAGCAGCCAAGGGACTAGCGGGGGGAAGTATTTT. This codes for CASSQGTSGGKYF.

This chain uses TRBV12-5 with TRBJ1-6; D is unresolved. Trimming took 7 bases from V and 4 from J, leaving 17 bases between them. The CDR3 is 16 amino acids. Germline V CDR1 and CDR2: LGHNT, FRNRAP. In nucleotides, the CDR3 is TGTGCTAGTGCCCAAGGCCTGGTGGGTTATAATTCACCCCTCCACTTT. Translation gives CASAQGLVGYNSPLHF.

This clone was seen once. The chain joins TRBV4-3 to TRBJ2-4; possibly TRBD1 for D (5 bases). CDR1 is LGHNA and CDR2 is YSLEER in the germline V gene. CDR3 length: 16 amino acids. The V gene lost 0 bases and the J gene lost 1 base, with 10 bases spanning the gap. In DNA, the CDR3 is TGCGCCAGCAGCCAAGATCCGGCAGGGGCCAAAAACATTCAGTACTTC. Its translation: CASSQDPAGAKNIQYF.